This T cell receptor beta chain originates from a study of blood T cell repertoires in COVID-19 (dated by TCRdb to 2018 to 2020). Study-level background: The collaborator samples originated in the United States, Italy and Spain and spanned the acute and convalescent phases of COVID-19. Sample metadata almost always included a de-identified subject ID, COVID-19 status, age in years and sex. Where available, HLA class I and class II types were obtained from metadata supplied by the sample provider rather than from assay-based typing. The repertoires were released in a freely available public database intended as a resource for research on the immune response to SARS-CoV-2. Samples were obtained from the ongoing ImmuneRACE study (first 160 participants) and from 1,000 to 1,500 subjects provided by 6 global collaborators. The prospective study material was composed of cDNA or gDNA derived from T cells, B-cell-depleted T cells, or PBMCs. Subjects who had been exposed to COVID-19, were actively infected with it, or had recovered from it provided the deeply sampled blood TCRbeta repertoires that made up the dataset. On the study overall, not on this receptor specifically: The amount of clinical and demographic metadata varied by source and participant and was provided uncurated.

Collaborating institutions collected whole blood in K2EDTA tubes following their own protocols. For TCRbeta analysis, collaborator samples were shipped as frozen whole blood, as isolated PBMCs, or as DNA extracted from either sample type. From cysteine to phenylalanine, the CDR3 is 14 amino acids long. The kept DNA is CDR3 alone, 42 bases in frame from the first base. Based on the germline V gene, the CDR1 and CDR2 sequences are MDHEN and SYDVKM. Between the V and J ends, shortened by 2 bases and 0 bases respectively, the junction contains 5 bases. This clone has just one count. Its antigen specificity is not known. Per-base quality was not reported, and no clone a single base away is much larger than it. Other nucleotide sequences from this sample produce the same CDR3. TCRbeta CDR3 regions were amplified from genomic DNA by means of the immunoSEQ Assay, a bias-controlled multiplex PCR. The paper's data handling went like this. The number of nucleated cells in each sample was estimated from the amplification of reference gene primers within the assay. To quantify the absolute abundance of each unique TCRbeta CDR3 rearrangement, sequence reads were collapsed and filtered. For each sample, productive Simpson clonality was calculated as the square root of Simpson's diversity index across productive rearrangements. In its TCRdb copy, this immuneACCESS table keeps in-frame sequences only and misses some clones. Where compared with another copy, unresolved V genes explain less than half of these, and the others have no known cause. V and J calls and clone size are given by that table; D and trimming were obtained from the DNA. This sample gives over 250,000 clones in total; approximately 89% of them show up just once. The top ten constitute roughly an eighth of the sample.

Material for sequencing was peripheral blood. This sequence was found in an older woman with acute or convalescent COVID-19. This chain is built from TRBV28 and TRBJ1-3; no D gene can be assigned with confidence. DNA sequence: TGTGCCAGCAGTTTACGAGTCTCTGGAAACACCATATATTTT. Protein translation: CASSLRVSGNTIYF.